Presented here are 23 T cell receptor beta chains from one specimen sequenced in a study of T cell changes during pregnancy in multiple sclerosis. The repertoire was sequenced with immunoSEQ multiplex PCR; TCRdb's copy has only in-frame clones and lacks some. Counted here are about 75,000 clones, nearly 95% occurring once; the ten biggest clones make up roughly 0.14%. Specimen: CD4+ T cells from peripheral blood mononuclear cells, collected after pregnancy. The receptor set was obtained from a female donor with multiple sclerosis, enrolled in a pregnancy study.

V usage is TRBV28 and J usage is TRBJ2-2; 11 nucleotides line up with TRBD1. V lost 5 bases to trimming and J lost 3 bases; unmatched junction nucleotides: 8. There are 17 residues in the CDR3. CDR1 is MDHEN and CDR2 is SYDVKM in the germline V gene. The CDR3 nucleotides read TGTGCCAGCAGTGCAGGACAGGGGGCGAGACACACCGGGGAGCTGTTTTTT. This encodes CASSAGQGARHTGELFF.

V and J are TRBV7-9 and TRBJ1-1, with 9 positions matching TRBD1. This CDR3 region has 15 residues. Germline V lookup: CDR1 SEHNR, CDR2 FQNEAQ (reference sequence). The V segment lost 5 bases and the J segment 0 bases; nucleotides outside the gene matches: 4. CDR3 in DNA: TGTGCCAGCAGCCCCTGGGACAGGGTGAACACTGAAGCTTTCTTT. It encodes CASSPWDRVNTEAFF.

The rearrangement joins TRBV19 to TRBJ2-1; TRBD1 agrees at 12 bases. There are 14 residues in the CDR3. The V gene end was trimmed by 11 bases and the J gene end by 8 bases; junction bases not matched to a gene: 10. Germline V gene sequence: CDR1 LNHDA, CDR2 SQIVND (reference sequence). The chain's CDR3 is CAASGTGGLDEQFF. The CDR3 bases are TGTGCCGCAAGTGGGACAGGGGGCTTGGATGAGCAGTTCTTC.

The chain uses TRBV7-8 and TRBJ1-5; 7 bases are shared with TRBD1. Germline V CDR1 and CDR2: SGHVS, FQNEAQ. CDR3 length: 16 residues. Trimming removed 8 bases from V and 0 bases from J; junction bases left unmatched: 10. CDR3 sequence (DNA): TGTGCCAGCCGACAGGGTGGGGATTATAGCAATCAGCCCCAGCATTTT. Amino acid sequence: CASRQGGDYSNQPQHF. The entire variable domain, with the rest obtained from reference TRBV7-8 and TRBJ1-5, is as follows: GAGVSQSPRYKVAKRGQDVALRCDPISGHVSLFWYQQALGQGPEFLTYFQNEAQLDKSGLPSDRFFAERPEGSVSTLKIQRTQQEDSAVYLCASRQGGDYSNQPQHFGDGTRLSIL.

This chain uses TRBV7-9 with TRBJ2-2, with a possible D match to TRBD1 (6 bases). V was trimmed by 5 bases and J by 7 bases, leaving 17 bases between them. There are 15 residues in the CDR3. Per germline, CDR1 SEHNR and CDR2 FQNEAQ (reference sequence). DNA for the CDR3: TGTGCCAGCAGCCTCGTCAGGGGAGCGAACGGGGAGCTGTTTTTT. Translated, it gives CASSLVRGANGELFF.

V gene TRBV5-8 combines with J gene TRBJ2-3; D possibly corresponds to TRBD2 (6 bases). Germline loops: CDR1 SGHTS, CDR2 YDEGEE. CDR3 length: 14 residues. V lost 1 base and J 6 bases, leaving 12 bases between the germline ends. CDR3: CASSLFRGTDTQYF. CDR3 coding DNA: TGTGCCAGCAGCTTGTTTCGGGGGACGGATACGCAGTATTTT.

This chain joins TRBV9 and TRBJ2-7; no firm D call. The length of the CDR3 is 13 residues. Germline CDR1 SGDLS, CDR2 YYNGEE. Trimming took 3 bases from V and 6 from J, leaving 13 bases between them. The CDR3 DNA reads TGTGCCAGCAGCGCGAACCAACTTGCCGAGCAGTACTTC. Translating gives CASSANQLAEQYF.

The J gene is TRBJ2-7, the V gene TRBV10-3, with 9 bases identical to TRBD1. Germline CDR1 reads ENHRY; CDR2 reads SYGVKD. Trimming cost V 6 bases and J 2 bases; bases outside gene matches: 5. The CDR3 totals 14 residues. CDR3: CAIRRDRATYEQYF. CDR3 DNA: TGTGCCATCAGACGGGACAGGGCGACCTACGAGCAGTACTTC.

The rearrangement joins TRBV4-3 to TRBJ2-3; D is unresolved. Trimming left V 1 base short and J 1 base short, with 9 bases between. CDR3 length: 15 amino acids. Germline V gene lookup returns CDR1 LGHNA and CDR2 YSLEER. For the CDR3, the DNA is TGCGCCAGCAGCCAAGGGGTGGGCGGCACAGATACGCAGTATTTT. It yields the protein CASSQGVGGTDTQYF.

The rearrangement links TRBV9 to TRBJ2-7; 12 bases are a match to TRBD2. Trimming took 0 bases from V and 4 from J; bases not matched to a gene: 5. Germline V gives CDR1 SGDLS, CDR2 YYNGEE. CDR3 length: 16 amino acids. CDR3 nucleotides: TGTGCCAGCAGCGTAGGGACTAGCGGGATCCAATACGAGCAGTACTTC. It translates to CASSVGTSGIQYEQYF.

This chain links TRBV4-2 with TRBJ1-3; D might be TRBD1 (5 bases). Trimming shortened V by 0 bases and J by 0 bases, and 12 bases separated the two germline ends. This CDR3 spans 17 amino acids. Germline assignment: CDR1 LGHNA and CDR2 YNFKEQ. The CDR3, as DNA: TGTGCCAGCAGCCAAGATGGGACTGCTTACTCTGGAAACACCATATATTTT. Amino acids: CASSQDGTAYSGNTIYF.

J is TRBJ1-3 and V is TRBV9, with 9 bases lining up with TRBD1. The CDR3 extends over 14 amino acids. Trimming at V came to 0 bases and at J to 7 bases, leaving 2 bases not matched to a gene. Per germline, CDR1 SGDLS and CDR2 YYNGEE. CDR3 DNA: TGTGCCAGCAGCGTAGGACAGGGGGTGAACACCATATATTTT. The encoded protein is CASSVGQGVNTIYF.

This chain links TRBV4-1 with TRBJ2-3; 11 bases line up with TRBD2. There are 18 residues in the CDR3. Germline trimming cut 1 base from V and 0 bases from J; bases unmatched to any gene: 6. The germline gives CDR1 MGHRA, CDR2 YSYEKL. The CDR3: CASSQGTSGLASTDTQYF. Written as DNA, the CDR3 is TGCGCCAGCAGCCAAGGGACTAGCGGGCTTGCTAGCACAGATACGCAGTATTTT.

This chain uses TRBV27 with TRBJ2-7; 7 positions agree with TRBD2. CDR1 and CDR2 from the germline V gene are MNHEY and SMNVEV (reference sequence). The CDR3 totals 17 residues. J gave up 3 bases and V 5 bases, and 16 bases lay outside the gene matches. The CDR3 nucleotides read TGTGCCAGCAGTCGTCATGGCGGGAGTTCGGTTGGCTACGAGCAGTACTTC. Its protein is CASSRHGGSSVGYEQYF.

Only one count was recorded for this clone. The V gene is TRBV7-6, the J gene TRBJ2-2; 10 bases agree with TRBD1. Germline CDR1 and CDR2: SGHVS and FNYEAQ. V shed 5 bases and J 6 bases; nucleotides not matched to a gene: 9. The length of the CDR3 is 16 residues. The DNA for the CDR3 is TGTGCCAGCAGCCCTGTGACAGGGGGCTCGTCCGGGGAGCTGTTTTTT. Translated, it gives CASSPVTGGSSGELFF.

J is TRBJ2-7 and V is TRBV19; 7 bases match TRBD1. Germline trimming cut 3 bases from V and 2 bases from J; bases unmatched to any gene: 7. CDR3 length: 15 residues. The germline V gene has CDR1 LNHDA and CDR2 SQIVND (reference sequence). The CDR3 DNA reads as TGTGCCAGTAGTATCCTGACAGGGAGCCCCTACGAGCAGTACTTC. Translated, it gives CASSILTGSPYEQYF.

For the CDR3, the DNA is TGTGCCAGCAAAACTAGCGGGAGACTTAGCACAGATACGCAGTATTTT. This gives the protein CASKTSGRLSTDTQYF. The chain recombines TRBV27 with TRBJ2-3; 11 positions agree with TRBD2. The germline CDR1 and CDR2 sequences are MNHEY and SMNVEV (reference sequence). After removal of 7 bases from V and 0 bases from J, the junction contained 6 bases not matched to a gene. CDR3 size: 16 residues.

CDR3 amino acids: CASSFNRGSGYTF. In DNA form, the CDR3 reads TGCGCCAGCAGCTTTAACAGGGGGAGTGGCTACACCTTC. This rearrangement joins TRBV5-1 to TRBJ1-2, with 8 nucleotides matching TRBD1. V lost 2 bases and J lost 7; bases outside the gene matches: 4. Germline CDR1 SGHRS, CDR2 YFSETQ. The CDR3 has 13 amino acids.

The V and J genes are TRBV28 and TRBJ2-1; 8 positions match TRBD1. The CDR3 extends over 13 amino acids. CDR1 is MDHEN, CDR2 SYDVKM, per germline. V shed 5 bases and J 12 bases; nucleotides not matched to a gene: 9. The CDR3 here is CASSRAGGETQFF. CDR3 DNA sequence: TGTGCCAGCAGTAGGGCAGGGGGCGAGACGCAGTTCTTC.

The chain recombines TRBV19 with TRBJ2-3; D is possibly TRBD1 (6 bases). V lost 1 base and J lost 2, with 13 bases in between. Looked up from germline, CDR1 is LNHDA and CDR2 is SQIVND (reference sequence). The CDR3 totals 16 residues. The CDR3 reads CASSIAGTKATDTQYF. In nucleotides, the CDR3 is TGTGCCAGTAGTATAGCCGGGACAAAAGCCACAGATACGCAGTATTTT. The variable domain in full, completed from reference TRBV19 and TRBJ2-3, reads DGGITQSPKYLFRKEGQNVTLSCEQNLNHDAMYWYRQDPGQGLRLIYYSQIVNDFQKGDIAEGYSVSREKKESFPLTVTSAQKNPTAFYLCASSIAGTKATDTQYFGPGTRLTVL.

This clone was recorded only once. This chain connects TRBV7-9 to TRBJ2-3; 7 nucleotides align to TRBD1. Germline-derived CDR1 and CDR2 are SEHNR and FQNEAQ (reference sequence). The CDR3 runs 15 residues. J lost 2 bases, V lost 1 base, and 3 bases had no gene match. The CDR3 spells CASSLGGGLTDTQYF. The CDR3 DNA sequence: TGTGCCAGCAGCTTAGGAGGGGGCCTCACAGATACGCAGTATTTT.

The chain is built from TRBV11-1 and TRBJ1-6; D call uncertain. Germline CDR1 reads SGHAT; CDR2 reads FQDESV (reference sequence). The CDR3 runs 14 residues. The ends were cut back, 3 bases at V and 9 bases at J, with 12 bases in the middle. The CDR3 loop is CASSFGTVTSPLHF. CDR3 coding DNA: TGTGCCAGCAGCTTCGGTACCGTTACTTCACCCCTCCACTTT.

The chain links TRBV15 to TRBJ2-2; 8 positions agree with TRBD1. CDR3 length: 15 residues. Germline V gene sequence: CDR1 LNHNV, CDR2 YYDKDF (reference sequence). J gave up 2 bases and V 8 bases, and 7 bases lay outside the gene matches. The CDR3 DNA reads as TGTGCCACCGAAACCGGACAGGGAAACACCGGGGAGCTGTTTTTT. Translation: CATETGQGNTGELFF.